This T cell receptor (beta chain) was obtained from a study of blood T cell repertoires in COVID-19. Sequencing was performed with immunoSEQ multiplex PCR; in TCRdb, only in-frame clones are kept and a portion is missing. The sample has approximately 170,000 clones; approximately 86% are singletons. Trimming removed 0 bases from V and 4 bases from J, with 13 bases in between. The CDR3 consists of 15 residues. Germline CDR1 SGDLS, CDR2 YYNGEE. This TCR derives from a man aged 50 to 60 with active or convalescent COVID-19. The sample taken for sequencing was peripheral blood. J is TRBJ2-5 and V is TRBV9; perhaps TRBD2 as D (5 bases). This chain's CDR3 is CASSVAVEGLETQYF. CDR3 nucleotide sequence: TGTGCCAGCAGCGTAGCTGTAGAGGGATTAGAGACCCAGTACTTC.